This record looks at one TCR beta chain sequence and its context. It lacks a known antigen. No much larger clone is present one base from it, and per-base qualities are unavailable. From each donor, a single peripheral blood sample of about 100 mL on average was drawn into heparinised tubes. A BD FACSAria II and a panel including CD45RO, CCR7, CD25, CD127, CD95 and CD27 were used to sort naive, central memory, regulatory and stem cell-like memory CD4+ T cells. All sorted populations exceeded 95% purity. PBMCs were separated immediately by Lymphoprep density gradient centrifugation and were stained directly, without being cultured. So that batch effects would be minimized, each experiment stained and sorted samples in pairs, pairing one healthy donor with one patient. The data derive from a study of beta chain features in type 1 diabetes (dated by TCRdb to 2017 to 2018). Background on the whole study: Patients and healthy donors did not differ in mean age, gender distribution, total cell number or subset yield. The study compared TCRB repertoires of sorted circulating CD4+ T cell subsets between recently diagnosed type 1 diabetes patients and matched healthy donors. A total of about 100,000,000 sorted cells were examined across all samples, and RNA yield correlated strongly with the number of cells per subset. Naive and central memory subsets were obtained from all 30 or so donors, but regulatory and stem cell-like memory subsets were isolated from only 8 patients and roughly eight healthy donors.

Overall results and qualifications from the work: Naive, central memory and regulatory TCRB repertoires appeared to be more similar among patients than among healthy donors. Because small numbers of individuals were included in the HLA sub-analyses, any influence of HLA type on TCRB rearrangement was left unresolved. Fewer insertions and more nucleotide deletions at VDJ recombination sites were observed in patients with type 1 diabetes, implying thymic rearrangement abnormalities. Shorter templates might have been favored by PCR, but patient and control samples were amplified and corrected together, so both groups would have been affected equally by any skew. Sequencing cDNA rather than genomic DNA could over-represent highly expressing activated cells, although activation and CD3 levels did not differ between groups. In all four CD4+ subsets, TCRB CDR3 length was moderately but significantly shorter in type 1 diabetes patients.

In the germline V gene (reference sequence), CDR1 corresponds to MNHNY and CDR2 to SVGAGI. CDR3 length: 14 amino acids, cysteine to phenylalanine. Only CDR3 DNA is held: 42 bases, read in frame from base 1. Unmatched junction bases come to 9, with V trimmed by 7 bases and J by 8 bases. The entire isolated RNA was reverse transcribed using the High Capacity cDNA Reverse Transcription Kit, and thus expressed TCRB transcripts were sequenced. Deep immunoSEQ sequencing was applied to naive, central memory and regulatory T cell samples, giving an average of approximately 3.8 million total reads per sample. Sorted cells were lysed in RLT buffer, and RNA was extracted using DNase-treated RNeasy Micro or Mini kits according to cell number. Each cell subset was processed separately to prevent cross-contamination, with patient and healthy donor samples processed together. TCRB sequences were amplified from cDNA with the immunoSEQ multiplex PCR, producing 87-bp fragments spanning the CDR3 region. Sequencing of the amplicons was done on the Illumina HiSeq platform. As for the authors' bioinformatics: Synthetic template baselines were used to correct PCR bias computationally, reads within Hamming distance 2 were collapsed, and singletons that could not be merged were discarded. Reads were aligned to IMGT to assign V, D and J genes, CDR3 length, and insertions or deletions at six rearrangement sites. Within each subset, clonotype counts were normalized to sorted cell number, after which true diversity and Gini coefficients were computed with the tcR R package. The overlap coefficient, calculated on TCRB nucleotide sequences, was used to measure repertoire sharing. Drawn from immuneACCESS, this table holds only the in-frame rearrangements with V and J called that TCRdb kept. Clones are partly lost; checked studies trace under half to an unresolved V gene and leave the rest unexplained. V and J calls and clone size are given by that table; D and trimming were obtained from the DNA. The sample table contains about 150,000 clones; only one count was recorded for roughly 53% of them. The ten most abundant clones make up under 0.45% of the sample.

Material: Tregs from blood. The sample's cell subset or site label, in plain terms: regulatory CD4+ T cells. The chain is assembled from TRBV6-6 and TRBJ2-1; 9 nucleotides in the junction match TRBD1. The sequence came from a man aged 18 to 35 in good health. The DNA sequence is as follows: TGTGCCAGCACCCTAGGGACAGGGTCGGATGAGCAGTTCTTC. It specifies CASTLGTGSDEQFF.